This T cell receptor beta chain derives from a study of Graves' ophthalmopathy and Graves' hyperthyroidism. This clonotype came up once. Its antigen is not known. Establishment of the diagnosis relied upon clinical symptoms, serum thyroxine, TRAb, thyroid ultrasound and orbital computed tomography. Someone took the PBMCs out of 10 ml of fresh peripheral blood. This CDR3 spans 17 amino acids. Germline V gene sequence: CDR1 MNHNS, CDR2 SASEGT. The V and J ends lost 6 bases and 9 bases respectively, with 24 bases between them. RNA transcripts provided the template for amplifying TCR beta CDR3 regions. HTBI-primed RT-PCR formed the first round, and a multiplex PCR formed the second. TCRdb re-called the multiplex PCR reads through MiXCR, storing one row per CDR3 protein. The table records some 400,000 distinct CDR3 sequences, around 20% of them present only once. Findings and caveats of the study: Blood also carried most expanded thyroid clonotypes exceeding 0.001 frequency.

This clonotype originated in a young woman with Graves' ophthalmopathy. Sequencing used peripheral blood. The J gene is TRBJ1-6, the V gene TRBV6-1; D is uncertain. The CDR3 is CASSFNTGITRGSPLHF. The CDR3 nucleotides are TGTGCCAGCAGCTTCAATACCGGGATCACCCGAGGTTCACCCCTCCACTTT.